These 25 T cell receptor beta chains were all obtained from the same sample, sequenced in a study of CD8 T cells in Susac syndrome. With random hexamers, roughly 0.5 to 1 ug RNA was reverse transcribed. TCRdb redid the calling of the immunoSEQ multiplex PCR reads with MiXCR, one entry per CDR3 protein. The data contain some 120,000 distinct CDR3 sequences, around 94% of them singletons. The sequencing input was CD4+ T cells from PBMCs. The source is a human donor in good health.

The chain employs TRBV14 and TRBJ1-1; no reliable D call. Trimming removed 4 bases at V and 5 bases at J, with 11 bases between. The CDR3 sequence is 13 residues long. Germline lookup yields CDR1 SGHDN and CDR2 FVKESK. The CDR3 spells CASSRRVRTEAFF. CDR3 nucleotides: TGTGCCAGCAGCCGAAGGGTTAGGACTGAAGCTTTCTTT.

The chain is built from TRBV2 and TRBJ2-2; TRBD1 agrees at 7 bases. V lost 2 bases and J lost 5; bases outside the gene matches: 5. Germline-derived CDR1 and CDR2 are SNHLY and FYNNEI. There are 15 residues in the CDR3. This chain's CDR3 is CASSEFTGVTGELFF. The CDR3 DNA sequence: TGTGCCAGCAGTGAATTCACAGGGGTAACCGGGGAGCTGTTTTTT. The complete variable domain, with remaining parts taken from reference TRBV2 and TRBJ2-2, reads EPEVTQTPSHQVTQMGQEVILRCVPISNHLYFYWYRQILGQKVEFLVSFYNNEISEKSEIFDDQFSVERPDGSNFTLKIRSTKLEDSAMYFCASSEFTGVTGELFFGEGSRLTVL.

The V call is TRBV7-9, the J call TRBJ2-3, with TRBD2 as a possible D gene (6 bases). The CDR3 is 12 residues long. Trimming stripped 5 bases from V and 10 bases from J, with 13 bases between. Per germline, CDR1 SEHNR and CDR2 FQNEAQ (reference sequence). For the CDR3, the DNA is TGTGCCAGCAGCCCTCTAGCGTTATCGCAGTATTTT. The encoded protein is CASSPLALSQYF.

This clonotype has only one observation. This rearrangement joins TRBV12-3 or TRBV12-4 to TRBJ1-1; 7 nucleotides match TRBD1. V dropped 6 bases and J dropped 1; count of bases not matched to a gene: 5. The CDR3 is 14 residues long. In DNA form, the CDR3 reads TGTGCCAGCAGCTCACAGGGGTCGAACACTGAAGCTTTCTTT. Translated: CASSSQGSNTEAFF.

The V gene is TRBV4-1, the J gene TRBJ1-5, with a possible D match to TRBD1 (6 bases). Germline V gives CDR1 MGHRA, CDR2 YSYEKL. V was trimmed by 4 bases and J by 6 bases, leaving 19 bases between them. There are 16 residues in the CDR3. The CDR3 is CASSRAGAERSQPQHF. The CDR3 nucleotides read TGCGCCAGCAGCCGGGCAGGGGCCGAAAGAAGTCAGCCCCAGCATTTT.

This clonotype is a singleton in its sample. The CDR3 is CASSFPGQGVRGNQPQHF. The CDR3, as DNA: TGTGCCAGCAGTTTCCCGGGACAGGGGGTACGTGGCAATCAGCCCCAGCATTTT. The chain combines TRBV6-2 or TRBV6-3 with TRBJ1-5, with 11 positions matching TRBD1. J lost 2 bases, V lost 4 bases, and 10 bases had no gene match. The CDR3 runs 18 residues. Per the germline V gene, CDR1 is MNHEY and CDR2 is SVGEGT.

The rearrangement links TRBV2 to TRBJ2-5; 8 nucleotides align to TRBD1. From germline, CDR1 is SNHLY and CDR2 FYNNEI. This CDR3 has 14 residues. V shed 5 bases, J shed 1 base, and the junction held 3 bases outside the gene matches. CDR3 sequence: CASSHDRGQETQYF. The CDR3 DNA reads TGTGCCAGCAGTCACGACAGGGGCCAAGAGACCCAGTACTTC.

The gene calls are TRBV7-9 and TRBJ2-7; D perhaps matches TRBD1 (6 bases). V shed 1 base and J shed 7 bases, with 20 bases lying between them. Germline V gene data show CDR1 as SEHNR and CDR2 as FQNEAQ (reference sequence). The CDR3 is 16 amino acids. For the CDR3, the DNA is TGTGCCAGCAGCTTAGGAGGCGGACAGTACCTCCAAGAGCAGTACTTC. Its protein is CASSLGGGQYLQEQYF.

The CDR3 is CAWSVGSNTEAFF. DNA for the CDR3: TGTGCCTGGAGTGTGGGCTCGAACACTGAAGCTTTCTTT. The chain has TRBV30 and TRBJ1-1; D is unresolved. This CDR3 has 13 amino acids. The germline V gene has CDR1 GTSNPN and CDR2 SVGIG (reference sequence). With 0 bases removed from V and 1 base from J, the gap between germline ends came to 6 bases.

Notes on this clonotype: Without the conserved terminal phenylalanine or tryptophan, this CDR3 likely stems from a read error. V gene TRBV7-9 combines with J gene TRBJ1-1; D might be TRBD1 (5 bases). This CDR3 spans 14 amino acids. Germline CDR1 reads SEHNR; CDR2 reads FQNEAQ (reference sequence). The V end lost 1 base, the J end lost 1 base, and 7 bases lay between the germline ends. In nucleotides, the CDR3 is TGTGCCAGCAGCTTAGGACAGCAGAACACTGAAGCTTTCCTT. Protein: CASSLGQQNTEAFL.

This chain links TRBV5-6 with TRBJ2-7; 9 nucleotides match TRBD1. This CDR3 is 16 amino acids long. Germline V gene data show CDR1 as SGHDT and CDR2 as YYEEEE. The J segment lost 3 bases and the V segment lost 3 bases, leaving 10 bases of the junction unmatched. CDR3: CASSSYRGRILYEQYF. The DNA of the CDR3 is TGTGCCAGCAGCTCTTACAGGGGGCGAATTCTCTACGAGCAGTACTTC.

The CDR3 region is CASGLVQGAYEQYF. The CDR3 DNA sequence: TGTGCTAGTGGTTTGGTCCAGGGAGCCTACGAGCAGTACTTC. This chain uses TRBV12-5 with TRBJ2-7; tentatively, D is TRBD1 or TRBD2 (5 bases each). CDR1 LGHNT and CDR2 FRNRAP come from the germline V gene. Trimming left V 0 bases short and J 2 bases short, with 8 bases between. The CDR3 extends over 14 amino acids.

The chain is built from TRBV19 and TRBJ2-2; D remains unclear. CDR1 and CDR2 from the germline V gene are LNHDA and SQIVND (reference sequence). The length of the CDR3 is 14 residues. Trimming stripped 5 bases from V and 6 bases from J, with 13 bases between. CDR3: CASSARRLSGELFF. In DNA, the CDR3 is TGTGCCAGTAGTGCCCGGAGACTCTCCGGGGAGCTGTTTTTT.

In its sample, this clonotype was seen a few times. This rearrangement joins TRBV29-1 to TRBJ2-7, with D hard to call. Germline-derived CDR1 and CDR2 are SQVTM and ANQGSEA. The CDR3 contains 12 residues. V lost 2 bases and J lost 0, with 5 bases in between. This CDR3 reads CSVELGSYEQYF. In nucleotides, the CDR3 is TGCAGCGTTGAATTAGGCTCCTACGAGCAGTACTTC.

This clonotype was counted a few times. The chain recombines TRBV7-2 with TRBJ2-5; 7 nucleotides align to TRBD2. CDR3 length equals 13 residues. Unmatched junction bases numbered 2, after V lost 5 bases and J lost 2 bases. CDR1 and CDR2 (germline): SGHTA, FQGNSA. CDR3 in amino acids: CASSRTSQETQYF. The CDR3, as DNA: TGTGCCAGCAGCCGGACTAGTCAAGAGACCCAGTACTTC. Filled out from reference TRBV7-2 and TRBJ2-5, the complete variable domain reads GAGVSQSPSNKVTEKGKDVELRCDPISGHTALYWYRQSLGQGLEFLIYFQGNSAPDKSGLPSDRFSAERTGGSVSTLTIQRTQQEDSAVYLCASSRTSQETQYFGPGTRLLVL.

The CDR3 DNA follows: TGCAGTGCTCCGAGGGGGCTGGACTACACCTTC. This translates into CSAPRGLDYTF. The chain is built from TRBV20-1 and TRBJ1-2; 7 bases agree with TRBD1. This CDR3 region has 11 residues. CDR1 and CDR2 from the germline V gene are DFQATT and SNEGSKA (reference sequence). Trimming cost V 5 bases and J 10 bases; bases outside gene matches: 7.

The chain has TRBV9 and TRBJ2-2, with 8 bases fitting TRBD1. The CDR3 loop spans 14 amino acids. The ends lost 4 bases at V and 6 bases at J; junction bases unmatched: 5. Looked up from germline, CDR1 is SGDLS and CDR2 is YYNGEE. The CDR3 loop reads CASSRDRRPGELFF. The CDR3 DNA sequence: TGTGCCAGCAGCCGGGACAGGAGGCCCGGGGAGCTGTTTTTT.

The chain has TRBV29-1 and TRBJ2-1; either TRBD1 or TRBD2 may fit D (5 bases each). This CDR3 is built from 16 residues. Deletions cut 6 bases from V and 6 bases from J, with 24 bases between. Germline V gene data show CDR1 as SQVTM and CDR2 as ANQGSEA. The CDR3: CSVITLERWGGNEQFF. CDR3 in DNA: TGCAGCGTAATTACGTTAGAGCGGTGGGGCGGCAATGAGCAGTTCTTC.

The rearrangement uses TRBV2 and TRBJ2-3; D ambiguous. The CDR3 spans 15 residues. V dropped 2 bases and J dropped 6 bases, with 15 bases sitting between them. Germline V CDR1 and CDR2: SNHLY, FYNNEI. CDR3 bases: TGTGCCAGCAGTGAACGGTCCGGACCCGGGGATACGCAGTATTTT. Its protein product is CASSERSGPGDTQYF.

This chain connects TRBV7-8 to TRBJ2-1; D gene unclear. The V end lost 0 bases, the J end lost 0 bases, and 6 bases lay between the germline ends. This CDR3 is 15 amino acids long. CDR1 SGHVS and CDR2 FQNEAQ come from the germline V gene. CDR3 region: CASSLARSSYNEQFF. CDR3 DNA: TGTGCCAGCAGCTTAGCGCGTAGCTCCTACAATGAGCAGTTCTTC.

This chain uses TRBV18 with TRBJ1-1; 7 bases are a match to TRBD1. This CDR3 spans 15 amino acids. Germline V gene sequence: CDR1 KGHSH, CDR2 LQKENI. V shed 4 bases and J 0 bases; nucleotides not matched to a gene: 5. The CDR3, as DNA: TGTGCCAGCTCACTCCGGACAGGATTGAACACTGAAGCTTTCTTT. Encoded protein: CASSLRTGLNTEAFF. The whole variable domain, remainder taken from reference TRBV18 and TRBJ1-1, is NAGVMQNPRHLVRRRGQEARLRCSPMKGHSHVYWYRQLPEEGLKFMVYLQKENIIDESGMPKERFSAEFPKEGPSILRIQQVVRGDSAAYFCASSLRTGLNTEAFFGQGTRLTVV.

This chain uses TRBV27 with TRBJ1-5; TRBD1 might be the D (5 bases). Trimming removed 4 bases from V and 3 bases from J, with 13 bases in between. The CDR3 runs 15 residues. CDR1 and CDR2 from the germline V gene are MNHEY and SMNVEV (reference sequence). CDR3 nucleotide sequence: TGTGCCAGCAGTTCGGGGCAGGATCCCAATCAGCCCCAGCATTTT. Protein sequence: CASSSGQDPNQPQHF.

V usage is TRBV4-3 and J usage is TRBJ2-7, with 13 bases aligning to TRBD2. Germline CDR1 reads LGHNA; CDR2 reads YSLEER. The V and J ends lost 1 base and 7 bases, in that order; junction bases with no gene match: 10. The CDR3 sequence is 17 residues long. CDR3 bases: TGCGCCAGCAGCCAAGGCCCTGGGACTAGCGGGAACGGGGAGCAGTACTTC. Protein: CASSQGPGTSGNGEQYF.

The chain couples TRBV11-2 to TRBJ2-1; 12 bases are shared with TRBD2. CDR3 length equals 15 residues. V lost 4 bases and J lost 4; bases outside the gene matches: 2. CDR1 is SGHAT and CDR2 is FQNNGV in the germline V gene. The CDR3 sequence: CASSSTSGRYNEQFF. In DNA, the CDR3 is TGTGCCAGCAGCTCAACTAGCGGGAGGTACAATGAGCAGTTCTTC. The complete variable domain, with remaining parts taken from reference TRBV11-2 and TRBJ2-1, reads EAGVAQSPRYKIIEKRQSVAFWCNPISGHATLYWYQQILGQGPKLLIQFQNNGVVDDSQLPKDRFSAERLKGVDSTLKIQPAKLEDSAVYLCASSSTSGRYNEQFFGPGTRLTVL.

The chain has TRBV7-2 and TRBJ2-1; 14 nucleotides line up with TRBD2. V dropped 1 base and J dropped 9; count of bases not matched to a gene: 2. This CDR3 region has 15 residues. CDR1 and CDR2 (germline): SGHTA, FQGNSA. The CDR3 region is CASSLVGTSGSEQFF. In DNA, the CDR3 is TGTGCCAGCAGCTTAGTAGGGACTAGCGGGAGTGAGCAGTTCTTC.